The rows below give T cell receptor beta chains drawn from one sample of a study of PD-1 blockade in classical Hodgkin lymphoma. The method was immunoSEQ multiplex PCR; TCRdb's version includes in-frame clones alone and lacks a portion of them. The sample holds roughly 140,000 clones, 78% seen once. Sequencing was performed on peripheral blood mononuclear cells (PBMCs), taken before the second cycle of nivolumab. The origin of the receptors is a human donor with classical Hodgkin lymphoma. Each CDR3 is given with its conserved first and last residue.

J gene | V gene | CDR3 protein
TRBJ2-7 | TRBV5-6 | CASSFGGSYEQYF
TRBJ1-5 | TRBV7-8 | CASSLSNQPQHF
TRBJ1-1 | TRBV5-1 | CASSLRQGARTEAFF
TRBJ2-3 | TRBV6-5 | CASSYAPHTDTQYF
TRBJ1-1 | TRBV5-1 | CASSWTGIEDTEAFF
TRBJ2-5 | TRBV27 | CASSLATGGAQETQYF
TRBJ1-1 | TRBV9 | CASSPNSGQVNTEAFF
TRBJ2-3 | TRBV6-6 | CASSSRFTDTQYF
TRBJ1-4 | TRBV10-3 | CAISDGGRQGAGQSTNEKLFF
TRBJ2-1 | TRBV29-1 | CSVDYNEQFF
TRBJ1-2 | TRBV19 | CASSIAAGSGYGYTF
TRBJ2-2 | TRBV2 | CAAATPGGPAGELFF
TRBJ1-2 | TRBV9 | CASSVGGGAYGYTF
TRBJ1-6 | TRBV27 | CASSRDRNNSPLHF
TRBJ2-1 | TRBV6-5 | CASRTGRSYNEQFF
TRBJ2-7 | TRBV18 | CASSPTVSYEQYF
TRBJ1-5 | TRBV7-9 | CASSWDSHNQPQHF
TRBJ1-1 | TRBV9 | CASSAPQGGLNTEAFF
TRBJ1-5 | TRBV9 | CASSVSDRGDQPQHF
TRBJ1-5 | TRBV4-2 | CASSQEAQPNQPQHF
TRBJ2-1 | TRBV10-3 | CAISSGGGEQFF
TRBJ1-1 | TRBV27 | CASSPNRGLTEAFF
TRBJ2-7 | TRBV27 | CASSLGPRSSYEQYF
TRBJ1-3 | TRBV2 | CASGQLEENTIYF
TRBJ1-6 | TRBV6-6 | CASLNREFNSPLHF
TRBJ1-1 | TRBV6-5 | CASRMDRNTEAFF
TRBJ2-1 | TRBV7-8 | CASSRGLEEQFF
TRBJ2-7 | TRBV4-2 | CASSQDFGRAAYF
TRBJ2-2 | TRBV19 | CASSIGSDGAGELFF
TRBJ2-7 | TRBV28 | CASSLGAVGLYEQYF
TRBJ2-5 | TRBV4-1 | CASSQGQGLWETQYF
TRBJ2-6 | TRBV30 | CAWNLWGQGASGANVLTF
TRBJ2-7 | TRBV21-1 | CASGTGTGPSYEQYF
TRBJ2-5 | TRBV11-1 | CASSFGTSGGAQYF
TRBJ2-3 | TRBV25-1 | CASSLAGGTDTQYF
TRBJ2-7 | TRBV6-6 | CASRRVGDSYEQYF
TRBJ2-5 | TRBV18 | CASSPQAGEETQYF
TRBJ1-1 | TRBV7-3 | CASSLQGMNTEAFF
TRBJ1-1 | TRBV7-3 | CASSPDRDTEAFF
TRBJ1-4 | TRBV19 | CASSLNRNEKLFF
TRBJ2-1 | TRBV9 | CASSPPGTPNEQFF
TRBJ2-1 | TRBV10-3 | CAISEPTSGGYNEQFF
TRBJ2-5 | TRBV30 | CAWNDIGGETQYF
TRBJ2-1 | TRBV2 | CASRERTGRHNEQFF
TRBJ2-5 | TRBV4-3 | CASSLDQRWETQYF
TRBJ1-2 | TRBV19 | CASKSWVNEDGYTF
TRBJ1-1 | TRBV5-1 | CASSLLGQGATEAFF
TRBJ2-2 | TRBV11-2 | CASSLDRYTGELFF
TRBJ1-5 | TRBV28 | CASSNRDWNSNQPQHF
TRBJ2-2 | TRBV9 | CASSSRLAGVGELFF
TRBJ2-2 | TRBV28 | CASSLFSVLRTGELFF
TRBJ1-2 | TRBV6-5 | CASSTGGGYGYTF
TRBJ2-2 | TRBV5-4 | CASRPGGNTGELFF
TRBJ1-5 | TRBV6-6 | CASRLQGGNQPQHF
TRBJ2-7 | TRBV18 | CASSAPGQPYEQYF
TRBJ2-1 | TRBV13 | CASSSVTSGRERNEQFF
TRBJ2-3 | TRBV6-5 | CATSSGLAGVTQYF
TRBJ2-2 | TRBV9 | CASTRDTGELFF
TRBJ1-1 | TRBV7-2 | CASSPGQGVVAEAFF